What follows are 25 T cell receptor beta chains derived from one specimen sequenced in a study of cytomegalovirus exposure and HLA in healthy donors. 60 Vbeta and 13 Jbeta primers were used in PCR. Here immunoSEQ multiplex PCR was the method, and the copy in TCRdb shows in-frame clones only, minus some. The table records about 170,000 clones, 70% to 90% of them present only once. Input material: PBMCs. Source of these receptors: a male donor in good health and CMV-seronegative.

The chain has TRBV7-9 and TRBJ2-1; a weak D match, TRBD1 (5 bases). V dropped 5 bases and J dropped 7 bases, with 18 bases sitting between them. The CDR3 contains 15 residues. Germline V gene lookup returns CDR1 SEHNR and CDR2 FQNEAQ (reference sequence). CDR3 nucleotide sequence: TGTGCCAGCAGCCCCAGACAGTCGACTGGGAATGAGCAGTTCTTC. Protein: CASSPRQSTGNEQFF.

V and J are TRBV25-1 and TRBJ2-3; the D gene is possibly TRBD1 (5 bases). The CDR3 spans 16 residues. V lost 0 bases to trimming and J lost 0 bases, with 10 bases between them. Germline V gene data show CDR1 as MGHDK and CDR2 as SYGVNS. The CDR3 bases are TGTGCCAGCAGTGAATATAGCAGGGAAAGCACAGATACGCAGTATTTT. Its protein product is CASSEYSRESTDTQYF.

This rearrangement joins TRBV9 to TRBJ2-6; 8 bases are a match to TRBD1. The length of the CDR3 is 19 residues. From germline, CDR1 is SGDLS and CDR2 YYNGEE. V lost 1 base to trimming and J lost 4 bases; unmatched junction nucleotides: 13. CDR3 loop: CASSVQGAVAPSGANVLTF. CDR3 DNA: TGTGCCAGCAGCGTACAGGGGGCGGTGGCTCCCTCCGGGGCCAACGTCCTGACTTTC.

V gene TRBV6-6 combines with J gene TRBJ1-1; no firm D call. Trimming pared 7 bases from V and 4 bases from J, leaving 10 bases between. From germline, CDR1 is MNHNY and CDR2 SVGAGI (reference sequence). This CDR3 has 12 residues. The CDR3 DNA is TGTGCCAGCATCACAACGCCCACTGAAGCTTTCTTT. Residues: CASITTPTEAFF.

CDR3 nucleotides: TGTGCCAGCAGTTTATCGGGTAGCAATCAGCCCCAGCATTTT. This codes for CASSLSGSNQPQHF. The chain employs TRBV6-5 and TRBJ1-5; D uncertain. The ends were cut back, 4 bases at V and 0 bases at J, with 7 bases in the middle. Germline CDR1 reads MNHEY; CDR2 reads SVGAGI. CDR3 length: 14 amino acids.

This chain links TRBV6-5 with TRBJ1-1; TRBD1 aligns across 7 bases. Germline V gene sequence: CDR1 MNHEY, CDR2 SVGAGI. The ends lost 6 bases at V and 1 base at J; junction bases unmatched: 5. CDR3 length: 14 residues. CDR3 loop: CASRRQGGNTEAFF. The CDR3 DNA reads as TGTGCCAGCAGGCGACAGGGAGGGAACACTGAAGCTTTCTTT.

The CDR3 sequence is CASSPSVTQYF. CDR3 nucleotides: TGTGCCAGCAGTCCTAGTGTGACCCAGTACTTC. V usage is TRBV6-6 and J usage is TRBJ2-5; D unclear. Germline V CDR1 and CDR2: MNHNY, SVGAGI (reference sequence). The CDR3 is 11 residues long. V was clipped by 5 bases and J by 7 bases, with 8 bases between them.

The table lists this clone with a count of one. The chain links TRBV29-1 to TRBJ2-5, with D maybe TRBD2 (6 bases). Judging by the DNA end, TRBJ2-7 fits better; the J call may be wrong. CDR1 SQVTM and CDR2 ANQGSEA come from the germline V gene. This CDR3 comprises 16 residues. The CDR3 sequence: CSVEGGGDEDPYEQYF. The CDR3, as DNA: TGCAGCGTTGAAGGGGGAGGCGATGAAGACCCCTACGAGCAGTACTTC.

The chain carries TRBV5-1 and TRBJ2-5; 14 nucleotides agree with TRBD2. CDR1 and CDR2 from the germline V gene are SGHRS and YFSETQ. CDR3 length: 17 amino acids. Losses at the gene ends were 0 bases for V and 4 bases for J; bases not matched to a gene: 5. The CDR3 loop is CASSLGLAGGLRETQYF. The CDR3 DNA is TGCGCCAGCAGCTTGGGACTAGCGGGGGGGCTCCGAGAGACCCAGTACTTC.

The CDR3 region is CASSSSASNTGELFF. The CDR3 DNA reads as TGTGCCAGCAGCTCTAGCGCTTCGAACACCGGGGAGCTGTTTTTT. The chain joins TRBV9 to TRBJ2-2; the D gene is possibly TRBD2 (6 bases). V was trimmed by 4 bases and J by 0 bases, leaving 10 bases between them. The germline V gene has CDR1 SGDLS and CDR2 YYNGEE. This CDR3 comprises 15 residues.

The V call is TRBV28, the J call TRBJ1-1; D gene unclear. Trimming took off 5 bases at V and 8 bases at J, with 18 bases between the two ends. This CDR3 region has 14 residues. Germline V gene sequence: CDR1 MDHEN, CDR2 SYDVKM. The CDR3 sequence is CASSPPLSVSEAFF. CDR3 nucleotides: TGTGCCAGCAGTCCCCCCCTTTCAGTTTCCGAAGCTTTCTTT. The whole variable domain, remainder taken from reference TRBV28 and TRBJ1-1, is DVKVTQSSRYLVKRTGEKVFLECVQDMDHENMFWYRQDPGLGLRLIYFSYDVKMKEKGDIPEGYSVSREKKERFSLILESASTNQTSMYLCASSPPLSVSEAFFGQGTRLTVV.

This clone has only a few counts. The rearrangement links TRBV7-2 to TRBJ1-3; the D is unclear. This CDR3 contains 14 residues. Germline CDR1 SGHTA, CDR2 FQGNSA. V gave up 5 bases and J gave up 4 bases, with 12 bases separating them. In nucleotides, the CDR3 is TGTGCCAGCAGCGCACTACTTGGGGGAAACACCATATATTTT. Encoded protein: CASSALLGGNTIYF.

There are a few counts of this clone. The CDR3 DNA follows: TGTGCCAGCAGTTTAGGGGGCCCCCCTGATGAAAAACTGTTTTTT. Residues: CASSLGGPPDEKLFF. The V call is TRBV28, the J call TRBJ1-4, with D possibly matching TRBD1 (6 bases). Germline loops: CDR1 MDHEN, CDR2 SYDVKM. The V and J ends lost 2 bases and 6 bases respectively, with 13 bases between them. CDR3 length: 15 residues.

The CDR3 here is CASSRDREQETQYF. In nucleotides, the CDR3 is TGTGCCAGCTCACGGGACAGGGAGCAAGAGACCCAGTACTTC. The rearrangement uses TRBV18 and TRBJ2-5, with 9 bases matching TRBD1. V was pared by 4 bases and J by 2 bases, with 2 bases of the junction left unmatched. CDR3 length equals 14 residues. CDR1 is KGHSH and CDR2 is LQKENI in the germline V gene.

The chain is built from TRBV7-2 and TRBJ2-7, with 9 positions matching TRBD2. The CDR3 has 15 residues. CDR1 and CDR2 from the germline V gene are SGHTA and FQGNSA. V was clipped by 3 bases and J by 1 base; unmatched bases: 4. The CDR3 sequence: CASSFLAGLSYEQYF. CDR3 coding DNA: TGTGCCAGCAGCTTTCTAGCGGGGCTTTCCTACGAGCAGTACTTC.

The chain is built from TRBV7-9 and TRBJ2-7, with a weak D call TRBD1 (5 bases). Between the trimmed V and J ends, which lost 5 bases and 1 base, there was a span of 9 bases. This CDR3 spans 13 amino acids. The germline CDR1 and CDR2 sequences are SEHNR and FQNEAQ (reference sequence). CDR3 region: CASSPRQSYEQYF. DNA for the CDR3: TGTGCCAGCAGCCCCCGACAGTCCTACGAGCAGTACTTC.

CDR3 amino acids: CASSEIGVGSGYTF. DNA of the CDR3: TGTGCCAGCAGCGAGATTGGAGTCGGGAGTGGCTACACCTTC. This rearrangement joins TRBV9 to TRBJ1-2; no clear D gene. The V and J ends lost 3 bases and 7 bases respectively, with 16 bases between them. The CDR3 sequence is 14 residues long. Germline assignment: CDR1 SGDLS and CDR2 YYNGEE. The variable domain in full, completed from reference TRBV9 and TRBJ1-2, reads DSGVTQTPKHLITATGQRVTLRCSPRSGDLSVYWYQQSLDQGLQFLIQYYNGEERAKGNILERFSAQQFPDLHSELNLSSLELGDSALYFCASSEIGVGSGYTFGSGTRLTVV.

The gene calls are TRBV2 and TRBJ2-3; TRBD2 agrees at 8 bases. This CDR3 spans 13 amino acids. The V segment lost 6 bases and the J segment 4 bases; nucleotides outside the gene matches: 3. The germline V gene encodes CDR1 SNHLY and CDR2 FYNNEI. DNA for the CDR3: TGTGCCAGCAGGGGACTAGTTGCAGATACGCAGTATTTT. This encodes CASRGLVADTQYF.

The V call is TRBV25-1, the J call TRBJ1-1; TRBD1 might be the D (6 bases). CDR1 MGHDK and CDR2 SYGVNS come from the germline V gene. V was trimmed by 4 bases and J by 3 bases, leaving 15 bases between them. The CDR3 has 15 residues. CDR3 bases: TGTGCCAGCAGTGCGTCGGACAGAGCAGACACTGAAGCTTTCTTT. Encoded protein: CASSASDRADTEAFF.

The V gene is TRBV7-2, the J gene TRBJ1-2; the match to TRBD1 covers 10 bases. V was clipped by 5 bases and J by 4 bases; unmatched bases: 4. This CDR3 is 14 amino acids long. The germline CDR1 and CDR2 sequences are SGHTA and FQGNSA. The CDR3 loop is CASSPDRGIYGYTF. CDR3 nucleotide sequence: TGTGCCAGCAGCCCGGACAGGGGGATCTATGGCTACACCTTC.

CDR3 sequence: CASSEWPVSTGANVLTF. Here the CDR3 DNA reads TGTGCCAGCAGTGAATGGCCCGTGTCCACCGGGGCCAACGTCCTGACTTTC. The chain recombines TRBV25-1 with TRBJ2-6; D not resolved. The length of the CDR3 is 17 residues. Looked up from germline, CDR1 is MGHDK and CDR2 is SYGVNS. Trimming removed 1 base at V and 4 bases at J, with 14 bases between.

The rearrangement links TRBV5-4 to TRBJ1-1, with TRBD1 identical over 9 bases. Germline V CDR1 and CDR2: SGHNT, YYREEE (reference sequence). J lost 4 bases, V lost 9 bases, and 7 bases had no gene match. This CDR3 has 13 amino acids. The CDR3 reads CANGEQGATEAFF. CDR3 DNA sequence: TGTGCCAACGGGGAACAGGGGGCCACTGAAGCTTTCTTT.

The DNA of the CDR3 is TGTGCCAGCAAGAGGACAGGGCAAGAGACCCAGTACTTC. Amino acid sequence: CASKRTGQETQYF. This sequence joins TRBV27 and TRBJ2-5, with 8 bases identical to TRBD1. After removal of 7 bases from V and 2 bases from J, the junction contained 3 bases not matched to a gene. This CDR3 region has 13 residues. Per the germline V gene, CDR1 is MNHEY and CDR2 is SMNVEV (reference sequence).

Of note for this clone: An end of the junction differs from the germline gene, which may be a read error. The rearrangement uses TRBV7-9 and TRBJ2-5; TRBD2 aligns across 10 bases. Germline CDR1 is SEHNR and CDR2 is FQNEAQ (reference sequence). CDR3 size: 13 residues. CDR3 sequence reads: CASSLDYSGRPHF. DNA of the CDR3: TGTGCCAGCAGCTTAGATTATAGCGGGAGGCCCCACTTC.

This chain links TRBV5-1 with TRBJ2-7, with 8 positions matching TRBD1. This CDR3 has 14 amino acids. With 4 bases clipped from V and 3 bases from J, the junction kept 6 bases outside the gene matches. Germline V CDR1 and CDR2: SGHRS, YFSETQ. The CDR3 spells CASSMDRDLYEQYF. The CDR3, as DNA: TGCGCCAGCAGCATGGACAGGGACCTCTACGAGCAGTACTTC.